Sequencing of this T cell receptor (beta chain) was carried out in a study of cytomegalovirus exposure and HLA in healthy donors. Overall study context: An early data release held 70 million to 90 million unique TCRs from HLA-typed donors.

Germline V lookup: CDR1 PRHDT, CDR2 FYEKMQ (reference sequence). The ends were cut back, 4 bases at V and 2 bases at J, with 11 bases in the middle. The CDR3 is 14 residues long. As to this clone: The antigen remains undetermined.

Study findings and constraints: Accounts indicate the classifier identified cytomegalovirus status with strong specificity and sensitivity. A later analysis appeared to link common viral pathogens to several of the most significant clusters.

The PCR was carried out with 60 Vbeta primers and 13 Jbeta primers. Assay: immunoSEQ multiplex PCR; the TCRdb copy retains only in-frame clones and omits some. Among roughly 150,000 clones listed, around 80% were seen once. This receptor was obtained from a male donor in good health and CMV-seronegative. The sample taken for sequencing was PBMCs. The chain combines TRBV13 with TRBJ2-5; no firm D call. CDR3 loop: CASSYPTEQETQYF. The CDR3 coding sequence is TGTGCCAGCAGCTACCCTACAGAACAAGAGACCCAGTACTTC.